Listed below are T cell receptor beta chains from one sample, sequenced in a study of TIL therapy for anti-PD-1-resistant metastatic lung cancer. Assay: immunoSEQ multiplex PCR; the TCRdb copy retains only in-frame clones and omits some. The repertoire holds about 7,000 clones, with 62% as singletons. This sample comprised tumor tissue, obtained at baseline. The receptor set was obtained from a person between 30 and 79 years old with non-small cell lung cancer. The CDR3 runs from the conserved cysteine through the conserved F or W.

CDR3aa	v_gene
CASSLFGGKGDTQYF	TRBV7-2
CASSFTGSGPYEQYF	TRBV11-2
CASSQAPGNYNEKLFF	TRBV4-1
CASSQFGNQPQHF	TRBV3-1/TRBV3-2
CASTSRGSYEQYF	TRBV6-6
CASSVEAAGDTYEQYF	TRBV9
CASSLSPTGALETQYF	TRBV7-9
CASSYEGGSHKETQYF	TRBV6-6
CASGDWPYNEQFF	TRBV12-5
CASSINLRRMANEKLFF	TRBV19
CASSFRPGGFEGNTIYF	TRBV27
CASSRGEGYEQYF	TRBV12-3/TRBV12-4
CASSFTSSGNTIYF	TRBV5-1
CASSSPSMDRGQYF	TRBV27